The T cell receptor beta chain described here comes from a study of blood T cell repertoires in COVID-19. The overall study: Specimens from acute and convalescent COVID-19 originated in the United States, Italy and Spain.

Per the original data handling: The authors estimated nucleated cell counts from reference gene primer amplification. Only in-frame clones appear in the TCRdb table, and some are missing; sequencing was by immunoSEQ multiplex PCR. That table gives V, J and clone size, and the DNA gave D and trimming. The sample has 65,000 to 90,000 clones; 75% to 90% are singletons. CDR1 and CDR2 (germline): MNHEY, SMNVEV (reference sequence). This CDR3 is built from 15 residues. J lost 6 bases, V lost 0 bases, and 2 bases had no gene match. The specimen sequenced was peripheral blood. This clonotype was obtained from a woman aged 45-59 years with active or convalescent COVID-19. The chain is built from TRBV27 and TRBJ1-5; 10 bases match TRBD1. CDR3 in amino acids: CASSLSGTGAQPQHF. As DNA, the CDR3 is TGTGCCAGCAGTTTATCCGGGACAGGGGCTCAGCCCCAGCATTTT.